The 29 T cell receptor beta chains presented below share a single source sample, sequenced in a study of T cells in Graves' hyperthyroidism and ophthalmopathy. Amplification of TCR beta CDR3 regions used RNA as the template. HTBI primers were the set used in a first-round RT-PCR of the TCR CDR3. TCRdb used MiXCR to reprocess the multiplex PCR reads, holding one entry per CDR3 protein. The sample records about 500,000 distinct CDR3 sequences, 16% being singletons. Sequenced: blood. These receptors were taken from a young woman with Graves' hyperthyroidism.

This clonotype was seen only a few times. The rearrangement links TRBV5-1 to TRBJ1-2; 7 bases align to TRBD1. There are 15 residues in the CDR3. The ends lost 4 bases at V and 2 bases at J; junction bases unmatched: 8. Germline V gives CDR1 SGHRS, CDR2 YFSETQ. The CDR3 region is CASSPETGQNYGYTF. CDR3 sequence (DNA): TGCGCCAGCAGCCCAGAGACGGGACAGAACTATGGCTACACCTTC.

This chain joins TRBV28 and TRBJ1-5; 8 bases map to TRBD1. Per the germline V gene, CDR1 is MDHEN and CDR2 is SYDVKM. CDR3 length: 15 residues. After removal of 6 bases from V and 3 bases from J, the junction contained 7 bases not matched to a gene. The CDR3 reads CASREQGVNNQPQHF. Written as DNA, the CDR3 is TGTGCCAGCAGGGAACAGGGGGTTAACAATCAGCCCCAGCATTTT. Full variable domain (outside the CDR3, taken from reference TRBV28 and TRBJ1-5): DVKVTQSSRYLVKRTGEKVFLECVQDMDHENMFWYRQDPGLGLRLIYFSYDVKMKEKGDIPEGYSVSREKKERFSLILESASTNQTSMYLCASREQGVNNQPQHFGDGTRLSIL.

The gene calls are TRBV7-9 and TRBJ2-1; TRBD2 agrees at 7 bases. Looked up from germline, CDR1 is SEHNR and CDR2 is FQNEAQ (reference sequence). This CDR3 region has 15 residues. The trim removed 5 bases at V and 8 bases at J, leaving 12 bases unmatched. The CDR3 region is CASSVTSDSVYEQFF. CDR3 coding DNA: TGTGCCAGCAGCGTAACTAGCGACTCCGTCTATGAGCAGTTCTTC. The full variable domain, rest sourced from reference TRBV7-9 and TRBJ2-1, is DTGVSQNPRHKITKRGQNVTFRCDPISEHNRLYWYRQTLGQGPEFLTYFQNEAQLEKSRLLSDRFSAERPKGSFSTLEIQRTEQGDSAMYLCASSVTSDSVYEQFFGPGTRLTVL.

CDR3 nucleotide sequence: TGTGCCACCAGCAGCCCCTCGACTAGCCGTCTCATCCACAATGAGCAGTTCTTC. Its protein is CATSSPSTSRLIHNEQFF. The V gene is TRBV15, the J gene TRBJ2-1, with 7 bases identical to TRBD2. V lost 3 bases, J lost 5 bases, and 16 bases stayed unmatched. This CDR3 comprises 18 residues. Germline CDR1 is LNHNV and CDR2 is YYDKDF (reference sequence).

There are many counts of this clonotype. The rearrangement uses TRBV20-1 and TRBJ2-5; 7 bases fit TRBD2. Germline CDR1 is DFQATT and CDR2 is SNEGSKA (reference sequence). CDR3 length: 13 amino acids. Trimming removed 5 bases from V and 3 bases from J; junction bases left unmatched: 6. CDR3 bases: TGCAGTGCTCAGGTGCTAGCGGAAGAGACCCAGTACTTC. This codes for CSAQVLAEETQYF.

A few counts support this clonotype. V and J are TRBV10-3 and TRBJ1-1; D perhaps matches TRBD1 (5 bases). CDR3 length: 15 amino acids. Germline V lookup: CDR1 ENHRY, CDR2 SYGVKD. V was pared by 3 bases and J by 1 base, with 12 bases between. DNA for the CDR3: TGTGCCATCAGTGATCCGACAGAGGAGAACACTGAAGCTTTCTTT. The encoded protein is CAISDPTEENTEAFF.

This clonotype was counted many times. The chain employs TRBV28 and TRBJ1-2; D is possibly TRBD1 (5 bases). Looked up from germline, CDR1 is MDHEN and CDR2 is SYDVKM. The V and J ends lost 1 base and 6 bases respectively, with 18 bases between them. This CDR3 contains 16 residues. CDR3 sequence reads: CASSLLLKGVYDGYTF. The CDR3 DNA is TGTGCCAGCAGTTTATTGTTGAAAGGGGTTTACGATGGCTACACCTTC.

This clonotype was found a few times. The chain joins TRBV6-1 to TRBJ1-6; D is perhaps TRBD1 (5 bases). The V gene lost 11 bases and the J gene lost 5 bases, with 13 bases spanning the gap. The CDR3 has 13 residues. CDR1 and CDR2 from the germline V gene are MNHNS and SASEGT. CDR3 coding DNA: TGTGCCGGGGAGGGGAATAATAATTCACCCCTCCACTTT. Its protein is CAGEGNNNSPLHF.

This clonotype was seen only a few times. This rearrangement joins TRBV29-1 to TRBJ1-1; no definite D call. The CDR3 has 12 residues. V was clipped by 3 bases and J by 4 bases, with 9 bases between them. CDR1 SQVTM and CDR2 ANQGSEA come from the germline V gene. This CDR3 is CSVDEGSTEAFF. The CDR3 coding sequence is TGCAGCGTTGACGAGGGTAGCACTGAAGCTTTCTTT. The whole variable domain, remainder taken from reference TRBV29-1 and TRBJ1-1, is SAVISQKPSRDICQRGTSLTIQCQVDSQVTMMFWYRQQPGQSLTLIATANQGSEATYESGFVIDKFPISRPNLTFSTLTVSNMSPEDSSIYLCSVDEGSTEAFFGQGTRLTVV.

This clonotype appeared many times. The CDR3 region has the DNA TGTGCCAGCAGCCCCTGGGGGAGGACAGACAATGAGCAGTTCTTC. It codes for CASSPWGRTDNEQFF. The rearrangement uses TRBV3-1 and TRBJ2-1; perhaps D is TRBD1 or TRBD2 (6 bases each). The CDR3 has 15 residues. CDR1 is LGHDT and CDR2 is YNNKEL in the germline V gene (reference sequence). The V and J ends lost 4 bases and 5 bases respectively, with 15 bases between them.

In its sample, this clonotype was seen a few times. The V call is TRBV5-1, the J call TRBJ2-6; no firm D call. The germline V gene encodes CDR1 SGHRS and CDR2 YFSETQ. The V gene lost 7 bases and the J gene lost 0 bases, with 5 bases spanning the gap. The CDR3 is 13 amino acids. In nucleotides, the CDR3 is TGCGCCAGCCCGGGCTCTGGGGCCAACGTCCTGACTTTC. Its translation: CASPGSGANVLTF. Full variable domain (outside the CDR3, taken from reference TRBV5-1 and TRBJ2-6): KAGVTQTPRYLIKTRGQQVTLSCSPISGHRSVSWYQQTPGQGLQFLFEYFSETQRNKGNFPGRFSGRQFSNSRSEMNVSTLELGDSALYLCASPGSGANVLTFGAGSRLTVL.

The V and J genes are TRBV3-1 and TRBJ1-4, with 8 bases aligning to TRBD1. Germline V gene lookup returns CDR1 LGHDT and CDR2 YNNKEL (reference sequence). CDR3 size: 14 residues. V dropped 7 bases and J dropped 8; count of bases not matched to a gene: 9. The CDR3 sequence is CASNPGGFAEKLFF. Here the CDR3 DNA reads TGTGCCAGCAACCCAGGGGGCTTTGCAGAAAAACTGTTTTTT.

The chain employs TRBV9 and TRBJ2-1, with TRBD1 matching over 12 bases. The CDR3 loop spans 15 amino acids. Germline trimming cut 3 bases from V and 7 bases from J; bases unmatched to any gene: 5. Germline V gene data show CDR1 as SGDLS and CDR2 as YYNGEE. The CDR3 DNA reads as TGTGCCAGCAGCGGACCGGGACAGGGGGCGAATGAGCAGTTCTTC. It is translated as CASSGPGQGANEQFF.

This clonotype was recorded many times. The chain uses TRBV2 and TRBJ2-3; D is unresolved. The V end lost 3 bases, the J end lost 3 bases, and 10 bases lay between the germline ends. The CDR3 has 14 amino acids. Germline-derived CDR1 and CDR2 are SNHLY and FYNNEI. Here the CDR3 reads CASSDRVQTDTQYF. The CDR3 coding sequence is TGTGCCAGCAGTGATCGGGTTCAGACAGATACGCAGTATTTT.

This clonotype was counted a few times. The genes are TRBV24-1 and TRBJ1-4, with D perhaps TRBD1 (6 bases). The CDR3 totals 15 residues. Germline lookup yields CDR1 KGHDR and CDR2 SFDVKD. Trimming cost V 3 bases and J 8 bases, with 15 bases left between them. The CDR3 reads CATSDPTGKDEKLFF. For the CDR3, the DNA is TGTGCCACCAGTGATCCAACAGGGAAAGACGAAAAACTGTTTTTT.

This clonotype was seen a handful of times. The chain recombines TRBV5-8 with TRBJ2-5, with D possibly being TRBD2 (7 bases). Trimming pared 4 bases from V and 3 bases from J, leaving 16 bases between. CDR3 length equals 15 residues. From germline, CDR1 is SGHTS and CDR2 YDEGEE. CDR3 residues: CASSLDGGGEETQYF. DNA for the CDR3: TGTGCCAGCAGCCTGGATGGGGGGGGCGAAGAGACCCAGTACTTC.

This clonotype occurred a few times. The DNA for the CDR3 is TGCAGTGCTAGCGGGGGTGGGTTAGGAAACACCATATATTTT. Protein sequence: CSASGGGLGNTIYF. This rearrangement joins TRBV20-1 to TRBJ1-3, with D perhaps TRBD1 (5 bases). The CDR3 has 14 amino acids. Germline CDR1 reads DFQATT; CDR2 reads SNEGSKA (reference sequence). V lost 3 bases to trimming and J lost 4 bases, with 13 bases between them.

The chain has TRBV20-1 and TRBJ2-7; TRBD2 aligns across 7 bases. Losses at the gene ends were 5 bases for V and 0 bases for J; bases not matched to a gene: 4. Germline values: CDR1 DFQATT, CDR2 SNEGSKA (reference sequence). The CDR3 spans 13 residues. CDR3 coding DNA: TGCAGTGCTCCGCGGGGGAGCTCCTACGAGCAGTACTTC. It is translated as CSAPRGSSYEQYF.

Notes on this clonotype: This may arise from a read error, as a much more abundant clone is one base away. V gene TRBV20-1 combines with J gene TRBJ2-1; TRBD2 agrees at 9 bases. J was trimmed by 10 bases and V by 2 bases; bases with no gene match: 12. The germline V gene encodes CDR1 DFQATT and CDR2 SNEGSKA (reference sequence). CDR3 size: 15 residues. Written as DNA, the CDR3 is TGCAGTGCTAGAAAGGCTAGCGGGGAGATGTTAGAGCAGTTCTTC. Protein product: CSARKASGEMLEQFF.

This clonotype has a count of ten or more. The chain couples TRBV9 to TRBJ2-7; 7 nucleotides align to TRBD2. This CDR3 region has 20 residues. V was clipped by 3 bases and J by 5 bases; unmatched bases: 26. Germline CDR1 and CDR2: SGDLS and YYNGEE. CDR3: CASSAQSGGVFSRGYDEQYF. Written as DNA, the CDR3 is TGTGCCAGCAGCGCCCAGAGTGGGGGGGTATTTTCGCGGGGCTATGACGAGCAGTACTTC.

This clonotype was seen repeatedly, ten times or more. This sequence joins TRBV7-8 and TRBJ2-7, with D possibly being TRBD1 (5 bases). Germline V lookup: CDR1 SGHVS, CDR2 FQNEAQ. The CDR3 spans 14 residues. V was cut by 2 bases and J by 0 bases, with 8 bases left in between. This chain's CDR3 is CASSLQGASYEQYF. Written as DNA, the CDR3 is TGTGCCAGCAGCTTACAGGGTGCCTCCTACGAGCAGTACTTC.

This clonotype was seen a single time. The junction shows a germline mismatch at one end, possibly a read error. This sequence joins TRBV6-9 and TRBJ2-5, with no clear D. Germline CDR1 reads MNHGY; CDR2 reads SVAAGI. The CDR3 is 14 amino acids. DNA for the CDR3: TGTGCCAGCAGTTATACTCGAACCCAAGAGACCCAGCACTTC. This gives the protein CASSYTRTQETQHF.

This clonotype was found many times. The rearrangement links TRBV2 to TRBJ2-7; the D gene is possibly TRBD2 (6 bases). This CDR3 has 12 amino acids. Trimming removed 8 bases from V and 3 bases from J, with 11 bases in between. CDR1 and CDR2 from the germline V gene are SNHLY and FYNNEI. The CDR3 coding sequence is TGTGCCAGCCTGGGGGGACGCTACGAGCAGTACTTC. Protein: CASLGGRYEQYF.

This clonotype has only a few counts. The rearrangement joins TRBV5-6 to TRBJ2-1; tentatively, D is TRBD2 (5 bases). With 0 bases removed from V and 9 bases from J, the gap between germline ends came to 13 bases. The germline V gene encodes CDR1 SGHDT and CDR2 YYEEEE. CDR3 size: 14 residues. The CDR3 DNA reads as TGTGCCAGCAGCTTGGCCGGGGTACGTGTTGAGCAGTTCTTC. This encodes CASSLAGVRVEQFF.

This clonotype appeared once. A much bigger clone sits one base away, suggesting this may be a read error. The chain combines TRBV28 with TRBJ2-1; D uncertain. CDR3 length: 14 amino acids. V lost 6 bases, J lost 6 bases, and 15 bases lay in between. CDR1 MDHEN and CDR2 SYDVKM come from the germline V gene. The CDR3 reads CASRLESESNEQFF. CDR3 coding DNA: TGTGCCAGCAGGCTAGAAAGCGAGAGCAATGAGCAGTTCTTC.

The CDR3: CASSFPRFSQETQYF. CDR3 nucleotides: TGTGCCAGCAGCTTTCCCCGATTCTCCCAAGAGACCCAGTACTTC. The chain recombines TRBV7-8 with TRBJ2-5; D unclear. Per germline, CDR1 SGHVS and CDR2 FQNEAQ. CDR3 length: 15 residues. Trimming took off 3 bases at V and 1 base at J, with 12 bases between the two ends.

Many counts were recorded for this clonotype. The V and J genes are TRBV30 and TRBJ2-3; D possibly corresponds to TRBD1 (6 bases). Trimming took off 7 bases at V and 3 bases at J, with 11 bases between the two ends. The CDR3 totals 12 residues. Looked up from germline, CDR1 is GTSNPN and CDR2 is SVGIG (reference sequence). The CDR3 protein is CAFNRETDTQYF. CDR3 coding DNA: TGTGCCTTCAACAGGGAGACAGATACGCAGTATTTT. Full variable domain (remainder filled in from reference TRBV30 and TRBJ2-3): SQTIHQWPATLVQPVGSPLSLECTVEGTSNPNLYWYRQAAGRGLQLLFYSVGIGQISSEVPQNLSASRPQDRQFILSSKKLLLSDSGFYLCAFNRETDTQYFGPGTRLTVL.

This clonotype came up many times. This sequence joins TRBV2 and TRBJ1-5; 8 nucleotides agree with TRBD1. V was clipped by 4 bases and J by 0 bases; unmatched bases: 2. The CDR3 is 15 amino acids. Germline-derived CDR1 and CDR2 are SNHLY and FYNNEI. In DNA, the CDR3 is TGTGCCAGCAGTGGGACAGGGAGTAGCAATCAGCCCCAGCATTTT. This encodes CASSGTGSSNQPQHF.

This clonotype was seen many times. V is TRBV20-1 and J is TRBJ1-1; maybe TRBD1 (5 bases). The length of the CDR3 is 16 residues. Trimming took off 0 bases at V and 3 bases at J, with 17 bases between the two ends. CDR1 and CDR2 from the germline V gene are DFQATT and SNEGSKA (reference sequence). The CDR3 coding sequence is TGCAGTGCTAGAGATGGTGCCGGGGGTGGGGACACTGAAGCTTTCTTT. Translating it yields CSARDGAGGGDTEAFF.